This T cell receptor beta chain was captured by sequencing in a study of blood T cell repertoires in COVID-19 (dated by TCRdb to about 2020). Study-level background: Collaborator samples came from the United States, Italy and Spain and covered acute and convalescent phases of COVID-19. The repertoires were made available in a free public database intended to serve as a resource for research on the immune response to SARS-CoV-2. Where HLA class I and class II types were available, the types were taken from metadata supplied by the sample provider, not from assay-based typing. Subjects who had been exposed to COVID-19, were actively infected with it, or had recovered from it provided the deeply sampled blood TCRbeta repertoires that made up the dataset. The samples were drawn from two sources: the first 160 participants of the ongoing ImmuneRACE study, and 950 to 1,500 subjects contributed by 6 global collaborators. Nearly every sample came with metadata listing a de-identified subject ID, COVID-19 status, age in years and sex. The material from the prospective study consisted of cDNA or gDNA derived from T cells, B-cell-depleted T cells, or PBMCs. What the authors observed across the whole study: The quantity of clinical and demographic metadata differed by source and by participant and was supplied without curation.

CDR3 length: 13 amino acids, cysteine to phenylalanine. The DNA shown is the 39-base CDR3, in frame from base 1. Trimmed from V: 6 bases; trimmed from J: 4 bases; junction bases lacking a gene match: 4. On this clone: The target of this receptor is not known. It has no much larger one-base neighbor in the sample; base qualities were not kept.

A second Seattle source provided samples from volunteer blood donors who had recovered from COVID-19. Whole blood was collected in K2EDTA tubes by collaborating institutions according to the institutions' own protocols. For TCRbeta analysis, collaborators shipped samples as frozen whole blood, isolated PBMCs, or DNA extracted from either of those sample types. TCRbeta CDR3 regions were amplified from genomic DNA using the immunoSEQ Assay, a bias-controlled multiplex PCR. The study's own analysis went as follows. Within the assay, amplification of reference gene primers was used to estimate how many nucleated cells each sample contained. Sequence reads were collapsed and filtered to measure the absolute abundance of every unique TCRbeta CDR3 rearrangement. For each sample, productive Simpson clonality was calculated as the square root of Simpson's diversity index over productive rearrangements. TCRdb took over this immuneACCESS table, retaining in-frame rearrangements with V and J assigned. Such tables are incomplete; in checked studies, under half of the missing clones stem from an unresolved V gene, and the remainder is unexplained. V and J calls and clone size are as listed in that table; D and trimming were resolved from the DNA. This sample has roughly 300,000 clones in its table, and more than 70% of those were observed once. Of the sample, around 6.6% is held by the ten largest clones.

The chain was built from TRBV12-3 or TRBV12-4 and TRBJ1-2; a stretch of 8 junction bases matches TRBD1. This receptor was taken from a man between 18 and 29 years old who had recovered from COVID-19. The material sequenced was peripheral blood. The CDR3 protein is CASRAGGVYGYTF. DNA sequence: TGTGCCAGCAGAGCAGGGGGCGTCTATGGCTACACCTTC.